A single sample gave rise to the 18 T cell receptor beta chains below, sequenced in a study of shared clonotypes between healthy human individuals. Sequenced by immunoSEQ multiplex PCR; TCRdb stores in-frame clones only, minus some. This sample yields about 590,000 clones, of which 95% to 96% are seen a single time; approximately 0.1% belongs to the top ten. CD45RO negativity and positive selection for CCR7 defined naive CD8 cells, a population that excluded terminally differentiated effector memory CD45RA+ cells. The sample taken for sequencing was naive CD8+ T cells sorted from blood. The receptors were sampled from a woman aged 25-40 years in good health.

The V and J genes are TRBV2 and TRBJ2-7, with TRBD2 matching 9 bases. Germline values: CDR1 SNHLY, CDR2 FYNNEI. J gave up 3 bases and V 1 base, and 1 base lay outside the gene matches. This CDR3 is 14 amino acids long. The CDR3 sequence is CASSEGREGYEQYF. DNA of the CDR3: TGTGCCAGCAGTGAAGGGCGGGAGGGCTACGAGCAGTACTTC.

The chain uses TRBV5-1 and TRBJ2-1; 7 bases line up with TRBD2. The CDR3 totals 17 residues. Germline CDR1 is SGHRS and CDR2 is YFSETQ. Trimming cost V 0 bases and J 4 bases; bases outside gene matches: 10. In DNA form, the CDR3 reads TGCGCCAGCAGCTTGGATCCGGGCGGGAGCCTATACAATGAGCAGTTCTTC. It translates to CASSLDPGGSLYNEQFF.

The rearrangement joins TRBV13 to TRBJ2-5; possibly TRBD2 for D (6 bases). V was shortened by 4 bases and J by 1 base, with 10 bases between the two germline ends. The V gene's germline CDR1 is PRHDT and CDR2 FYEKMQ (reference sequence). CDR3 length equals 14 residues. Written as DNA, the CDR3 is TGTGCCAGCAGCTGGGGGACTGCCCAAGAGACCCAGTACTTC. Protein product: CASSWGTAQETQYF.

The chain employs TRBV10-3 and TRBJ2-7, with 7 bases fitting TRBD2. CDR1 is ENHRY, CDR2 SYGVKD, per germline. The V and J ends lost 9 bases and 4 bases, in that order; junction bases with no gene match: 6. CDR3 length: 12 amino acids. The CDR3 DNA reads TGTGCCATTGCCGGGACTACGTACGAGCAGTACTTC. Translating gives CAIAGTTYEQYF.

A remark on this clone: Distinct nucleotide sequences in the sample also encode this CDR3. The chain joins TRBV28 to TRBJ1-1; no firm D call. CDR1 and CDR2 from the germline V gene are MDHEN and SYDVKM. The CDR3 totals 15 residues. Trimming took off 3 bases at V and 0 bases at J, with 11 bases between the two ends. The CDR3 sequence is CASSFLRRMNTEAFF. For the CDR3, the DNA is TGTGCCAGCAGTTTTTTACGGCGGATGAACACTGAAGCTTTCTTT.

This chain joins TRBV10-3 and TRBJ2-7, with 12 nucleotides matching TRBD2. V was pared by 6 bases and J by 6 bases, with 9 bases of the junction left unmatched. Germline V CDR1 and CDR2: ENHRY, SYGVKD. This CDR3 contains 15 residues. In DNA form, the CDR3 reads TGTGCCATCAGGGCTAGCGGGAGGGCCCTCCGCGAGCAGTACTTC. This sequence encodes CAIRASGRALREQYF.

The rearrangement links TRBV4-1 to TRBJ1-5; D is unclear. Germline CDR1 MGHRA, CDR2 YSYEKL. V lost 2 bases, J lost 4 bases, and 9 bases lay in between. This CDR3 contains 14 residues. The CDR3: CASSQYPLNQPQHF. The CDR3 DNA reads TGCGCCAGCAGCCAATACCCCTTGAATCAGCCCCAGCATTTT.

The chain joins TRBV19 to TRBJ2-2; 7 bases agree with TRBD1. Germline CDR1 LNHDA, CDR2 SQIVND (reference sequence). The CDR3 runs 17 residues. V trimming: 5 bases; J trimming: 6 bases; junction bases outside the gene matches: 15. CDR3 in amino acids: CASSAPGTAYGAGELFF. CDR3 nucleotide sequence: TGTGCCAGTAGTGCACCCGGGACAGCCTACGGGGCCGGGGAGCTGTTTTTT.

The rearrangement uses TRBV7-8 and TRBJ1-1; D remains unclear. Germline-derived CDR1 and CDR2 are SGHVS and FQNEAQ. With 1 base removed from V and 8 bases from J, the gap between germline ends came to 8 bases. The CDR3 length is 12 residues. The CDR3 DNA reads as TGTGCCAGCAGCTTAGGCACCGCCGAAGCTTTCTTT. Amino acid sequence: CASSLGTAEAFF.

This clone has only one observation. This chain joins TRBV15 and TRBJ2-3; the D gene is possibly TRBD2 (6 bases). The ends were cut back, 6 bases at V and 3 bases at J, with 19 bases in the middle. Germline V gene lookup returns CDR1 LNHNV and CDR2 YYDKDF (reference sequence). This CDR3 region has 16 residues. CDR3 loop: CATRKDGGFATDTQYF. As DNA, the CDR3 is TGTGCCACCAGAAAAGATGGGGGGTTCGCAACAGATACGCAGTATTTT. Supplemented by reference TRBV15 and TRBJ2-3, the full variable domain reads DAMVIQNPRYQVTQFGKPVTLSCSQTLNHNVMYWYQQKSSQAPKLLFHYYDKDFNNEADTPDNFQSRRPNTSFCFLDIRSPGLGDTAMYLCATRKDGGFATDTQYFGPGTRLTVL.

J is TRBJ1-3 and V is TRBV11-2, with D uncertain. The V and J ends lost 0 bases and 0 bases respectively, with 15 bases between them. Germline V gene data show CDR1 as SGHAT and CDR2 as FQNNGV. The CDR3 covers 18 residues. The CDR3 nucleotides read TGTGCCAGCAGCTTAGATGTTACGGGCCGGGTCTCTGGAAACACCATATATTTT. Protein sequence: CASSLDVTGRVSGNTIYF.

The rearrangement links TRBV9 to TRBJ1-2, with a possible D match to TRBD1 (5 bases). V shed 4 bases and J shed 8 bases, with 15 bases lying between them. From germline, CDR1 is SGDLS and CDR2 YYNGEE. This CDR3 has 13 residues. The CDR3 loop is CASSPWLGGGYTF. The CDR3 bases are TGTGCCAGCAGCCCCTGGCTCGGGGGAGGCTACACCTTC.

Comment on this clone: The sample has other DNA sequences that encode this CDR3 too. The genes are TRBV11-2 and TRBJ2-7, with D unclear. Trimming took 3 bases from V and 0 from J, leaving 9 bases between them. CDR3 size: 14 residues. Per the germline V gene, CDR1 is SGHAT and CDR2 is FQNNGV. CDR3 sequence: CASSFDRGSYEQYF. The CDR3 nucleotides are TGTGCCAGCAGCTTTGACCGCGGCTCCTACGAGCAGTACTTC.

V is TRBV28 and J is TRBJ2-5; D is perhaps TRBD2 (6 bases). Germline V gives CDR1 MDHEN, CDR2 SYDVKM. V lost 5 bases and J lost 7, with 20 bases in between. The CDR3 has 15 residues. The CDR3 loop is CASSPGGVSVMTQYF. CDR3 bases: TGTGCCAGCAGTCCCGGAGGGGTTTCAGTTATGACCCAGTACTTC.

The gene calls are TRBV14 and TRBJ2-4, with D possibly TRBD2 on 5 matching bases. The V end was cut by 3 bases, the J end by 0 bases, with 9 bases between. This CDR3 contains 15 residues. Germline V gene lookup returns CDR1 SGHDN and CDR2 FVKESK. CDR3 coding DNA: TGTGCCAGCAGCCAGCCTGCGGGAGCCAAAAACATTCAGTACTTC. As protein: CASSQPAGAKNIQYF.

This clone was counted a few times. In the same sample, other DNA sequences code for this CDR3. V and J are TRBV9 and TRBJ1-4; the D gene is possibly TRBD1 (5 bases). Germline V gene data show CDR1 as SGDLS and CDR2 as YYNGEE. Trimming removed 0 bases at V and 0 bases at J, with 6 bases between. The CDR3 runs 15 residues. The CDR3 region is CASSVGGATNEKLFF. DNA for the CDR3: TGTGCCAGCAGCGTAGGGGGCGCAACTAATGAAAAACTGTTTTTT.

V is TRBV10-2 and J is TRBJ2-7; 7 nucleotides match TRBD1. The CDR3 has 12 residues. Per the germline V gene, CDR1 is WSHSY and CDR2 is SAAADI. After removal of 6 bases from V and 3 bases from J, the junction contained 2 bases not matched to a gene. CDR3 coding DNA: TGCGCCAGCAGCGGGGACAGCTACGAGCAGTACTTC. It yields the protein CASSGDSYEQYF.

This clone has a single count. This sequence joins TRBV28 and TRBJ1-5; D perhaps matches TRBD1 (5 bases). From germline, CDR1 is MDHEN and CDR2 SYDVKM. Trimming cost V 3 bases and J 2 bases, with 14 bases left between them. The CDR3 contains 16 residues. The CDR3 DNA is TGTGCCAGCAGTTTGATGGGGACTTCGGGCAATCAGCCCCAGCATTTT. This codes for CASSLMGTSGNQPQHF.